This TCR beta chain stems from a study of cytomegalovirus exposure and HLA in healthy donors (TCRdb year 2017). Regarding the study in general: An earlier analysis of several hundred of the donors reported 276 Gb of sequence data and around 120 million unique TCR beta sequences obtained from about 179 million T cells. The study aimed to test whether signatures of past pathogen exposure could be identified by cataloging public T cell receptors. Rather than drawing on any new phenotypic data, the later analysis identified candidate immune exposures from TCR beta sequences and the way those sequences occurred across donors. The study profiled the T cell repertoires of 550 to 700 subjects by immunosequencing and related them to cytomegalovirus serostatus. Because of strong linkage in the cohort, four or five DR-DQ haplotypes were treated as single units for association and clustering. Across 398 genotyped donors of the cohort, an average of approximately 240,000 unique TCR beta nucleotide sequences per donor were sequenced, and around 19% of those sequences were non-productive. In a later genetic analysis, genome-wide SNP genotypes for about 65% of the roughly 670 donors were used, and that subset was treated as a discovery cohort. Both class I and class II loci were covered by HLA typing, at four-digit resolution. The number of donors typed differed by locus, with 629-630 for A, B, C, DRB1 and DQB1, roughly 520 for DQA1, 600 to 610 for DPA1, and some 440 for DPB1. Approximately 300 gigabases of sequencing data and roughly 81 million unique TCR sequences made up an early release that covered approximately 620 HLA-typed donors. Every discovery cohort repertoire had been produced on one sequencing platform. Among the roughly 400 genotyped donors, under 90% belonged to the genetic ancestry cluster associated with self-reported Caucasian donors. A later analysis re-examined previously published TCR beta repertoires from 610 or so donors and added high-resolution HLA genotyping to investigate patterns of TCR occurrence. In an earlier analysis of 587 of the donors, high-throughput TCR beta sequencing was used to judge whether each TCR beta V gene segment behaved as functional or pseudogenic. Alongside the repertoire data, information on donor age, sex, ethnicity and CMV serostatus was compiled. The study combined high-throughput TCR immunosequencing, statistical association of individual TCRs with disease status, and machine learning to predict cytomegalovirus infection status. In addition to the first cohort of several hundred subjects, a separate validation cohort of some 120 different subjects was used.

Worth noting for this clone: What antigen it recognizes has not been identified. The sample holds no much larger clone one base away, and base qualities are not on file.

Overall study outcomes, separate from this receptor: In vitro tests confirmed that a few of the cytomegalovirus-associated TCR beta chains recognize cytomegalovirus antigens. The sequencing pipeline was judged likely to have produced a cluster of highly shared sequence variants as a technical artifact. A further reported finding was that TCR beta sequences accurately predicted the HLA-A and HLA-B alleles for most subjects in the first cohort. According to a later analysis, most CMV-associated TCR beta chains appeared to be HLA-restricted, and the HLA associations seemed to be driven largely by CMV exposure. The authors suggested that the approach could potentially be generalized to other disease states and immunological phenotypes. In a later analysis, about 17,000 TCR beta sequences were associated with specific HLA alleles at a false discovery rate of 0.05. Only TCR beta chains were sequenced in this cohort, and the absence of alpha or paired-chain data limited detectable features. A later genetic analysis associated a missense DCLRE1C variant with V-gene and J-gene trimming of TCR beta chains, and an independent cohort replicated the association. Because the 87-base-pair reads could not distinguish some IMGT-functional V segments, including TRBV6-2 and TRBV6-3, those segments were excluded. For the cohort, immune exposure information was limited to CMV serostatus. Correlated functional status among segregating V segments might be attributable to linkage disequilibrium, but an unknown experimental factor could not be ruled out. In an earlier analysis of 587 of the donors, most TCR beta V segments appeared in productive rearrangements about 87% or about 30% of the time, broadly matching IMGT annotations. In a later analysis, several top co-occurrence clusters were reported to appear linked to parvovirus B19, influenza, CMV and Epstein-Barr virus. Most TCR sequences were seen in very few donors, while some public TCRs were found in many individuals. The earlier analysis of almost 600 of the donors excluded around 17 rarely observed V segments, including chromosome 9 orphons, because counts were too low. According to a later genetic analysis, donors in an Asian-associated ancestry cluster had fewer N-insertions in productive TCRs than the approximately 690-donor mean. Strong co-occurrence of HLA alleles, especially DR and DQ, made assigning TCR associations to individual alleles difficult. In a later analysis, HLA-associated TCR beta chains were found to be more clonally expanded and to have lower generation probabilities than equally common non-associated chains. In a later analysis, TCR association rates were found to vary across HLA loci, with the most associated TCRs seen for DRB1 alleles and the fewest for HLA-C alleles. Because some donors lacked HLA typing at each locus, the association tests relied only on the typed subset. Cytomegalovirus status was reported to be diagnosed by the classifier with high specificity and sensitivity in both the original and validation cohorts. Roughly uniform sequencing depth across donors was assumed in presence/absence analyses, although this assumption may not hold. The study gave a list of 150 to 200 TCR beta chains associated with cytomegalovirus.

CDR1 and CDR2 are drawn from the germline V gene: SGHTA, FQGTGA. Including the terminal cysteine and phenylalanine, the CDR3 comprises 15 residues. The only DNA kept is the CDR3, 45 bases in frame from the first base. Trimming takes 2 bases off V and 4 bases off J; junction bases not matched to a gene: 5. In total, approximately 700 healthy bone marrow donors made up the cohort. At the time of sampling, every cohort member was nominally healthy, though immune exposures that went unrecorded were likely present. The donor was CMV seronegative and belonged to the group of 350 or so seronegative cohort members. A peripheral blood sample was provided by each donor, and peripheral blood mononuclear cells were used for TCR beta sequencing. The Qiagen DNeasy Blood Extraction Kit was used to extract genomic DNA from the blood cell samples. Library creation used the immunoSEQ multiplex PCR assay. For the multiplex PCR, a mixture combining 60 forward primers for TCR Vbeta segments and 13 reverse primers for TCR Jbeta segments was used. A multiplex PCR assay on genomic DNA amplified the CDR3 region of rearranged TCR beta genes. The Illumina HiSeq System was used to sequence the amplified TCR beta libraries as 87-base-pair reads. The original methods were these. Across the 600 to 700 repertoires, a later analysis counted some 80 million unique TCR beta chains, roughly 11 million of which were shared by at least two donors. Raw reads were error-corrected and collapsed into unique sequences by a nearest-neighbor algorithm in which closely related sequences were merged to remove PCR and sequencing errors. V, D and J gene segments were assigned by aligning CDR3 sequences to IMGT reference sequences. For a sequence to be retained, at least a six-nucleotide match to both a V gene segment and a J gene segment was required. A rearrangement was called productive if the CDR3 had no stop codons and remained in frame with V and J, and every other rearrangement was called non-productive. Following IMGT convention, CDR3 was defined as the stretch from the second conserved V-encoded cysteine up to the conserved J-encoded phenylalanine. In an earlier analysis of approximately 590 of the donors, sequences lacking an unambiguous match to a single V gene segment were excluded. An earlier analysis of around 600 of the donors classified V segments as functional when productive rearrangements were above 56.7% and as segregating when the standard deviation between donors was above 5%. A statistical classification framework was built to diagnose cytomegalovirus status from the catalog of TCR beta chain sequences. In a later analysis, TCR nucleotide sequences were compared against IMGT/GENE-DB human TR gene sequences so that V and J genes could be assigned. Using the TCRdist pipeline, a later analysis assigned CDR3 sequences along with most-parsimonious VDJ recombination scenarios. In a later analysis, every TCR beta chain was defined by the combination of its CDR3 amino acid sequence and its V-gene family, and reads without a unique V-gene family were dropped. As a way to deal with suspected cross-contamination and a sequencing artifact, a later analysis dropped over 550 nucleotide sequences that were highly shared and had low generation probability. For each public chain, a later analysis derived a clonal expansion index from normalized ranks of inferred template counts within each repertoire. In a later analysis, generation probabilities were computed using a VDJ recombination model fitted to out-of-frame rearrangements, and the results were checked against IGoR. In a later analysis, TCR-TCR, TCR-HLA and TCR-CMV co-occurrence was scored with hypergeometric tests, and a repertoire-size bias correction was applied to TCR pairs. In a later analysis, false discovery rates were estimated by permuting HLA or CMV assignments 20 times. In a later analysis, co-occurring TCRs were grouped using DBSCAN, with TCRdist sequence similarity added in when clustering inside HLA-allele-positive subsets. Repertoires with fewer than 30,000 or more than 120,000 public chains, plus five repertoires with anomalous nucleotide sharing, were excluded from co-occurrence clustering. TCRdb took over this immuneACCESS table, retaining in-frame rearrangements with V and J assigned. Such tables are incomplete; in checked studies, under half of the missing clones stem from an unresolved V gene, and the remainder is unexplained. Clone size and V and J calls were adopted from that table, with D and trimming inferred from the DNA. Across this sample there are about 140,000 clones, with around three quarters seen only once. The ten largest clonotypes hold 1.8% of the sample.

Recombination connected TRBV7-3 to TRBJ2-3; 8 bases in the middle match TRBD2. The receptor comes from a man aged 35-49 years in good health and CMV-seronegative. The sample was PBMCs. The CDR3 region reads CASSLGTGGADTQYF. The sequenced DNA is TGTGCCAGCAGCTTAGGAACGGGGGGGGCAGATACGCAGTATTTT.